The rows below give T cell receptor beta chains drawn from one sample of a study of spatial heterogeneity in lung cancer. TCRdb itself ran the 5' RACE reads through MiXCR, one entry per CDR3 protein. In the table there are tens of thousands of distinct CDR3 sequences, about a fifth of which are singletons. The sequencing used PBMCs, collected at surgery. These receptors came from a male donor with early-stage non-small cell lung cancer. The CDR3 runs from the conserved cysteine through the conserved F or W. The order of the fields is V gene, clone size, D gene, J gene, CDR3 DNA, CDR3 protein. A D gene is named only where the DNA matches it firmly. Expanded clones are given a class, and other clones once, few, many or no size at all.

>TRBV20-1|.|TRBD1|TRBJ2-7
TGCAGTGCTAGTGGGACAGGGGACCCCTACGAGCAGTACTTC
CSASGTGDPYEQYF
>TRBV12-3/TRBV12-4|many|TRBD1|TRBJ1-2
TGTGCCAGCAGTAACGGGACAGGGGTTTACGGGAACTATGGCTACACCTTC
CASSNGTGVYGNYGYTF
>TRBV6-2/TRBV6-3|many|.|TRBJ2-2
TGTGCCAGCAGTTCGAACACCGGGGAGCTGTTTTTT
CASSSNTGELFF
>TRBV7-2|few|.|TRBJ2-5
TGTGCCAGCAGCCGGGATCGGAGGGTCGGAGAGACCCAGTACTTC
CASSRDRRVGETQYF
>TRBV20-1|.|.|TRBJ2-7
TGCAGTGCTAGACATGGGGCGGCCCCCTCCTACGAGCAGTACTTC
CSARHGAAPSYEQYF
>TRBV11-3|.|.|TRBJ1-1
TGTGCCAGCAGCTTCGGAACCCAGGACACTGAAGCTTTCTTT
CASSFGTQDTEAFF
>TRBV6-5|.|.|TRBJ1-6
TGTGCCAGCAGCCTGGGGGCTAATTCACCCCTCCACTTT
CASSLGANSPLHF
>TRBV6-1|many|.|TRBJ1-2
TGTGCCAGCAGTGAAGGGCTGTATGGCTACACCTTC
CASSEGLYGYTF
>TRBV6-2/TRBV6-3|.|TRBD2|TRBJ2-5
TGTGCCAGCAGGGATCATTCTAGCGGGCTCTGGCGGGAGACCCAGTACTTC
CASRDHSSGLWRETQYF
>TRBV28|.|.|TRBJ1-2
TGTGCCAGCAGTTCCCCGCCCAACGGGAACTATGGCTACACCTTC
CASSSPPNGNYGYTF
>TRBV18|few|TRBD1|TRBJ2-3
TGTGCCAGCTCTCGCACAGGGGGAGATGATACGCAGTATTTT
CASSRTGGDDTQYF
>TRBV6-2/TRBV6-3|.|.|TRBJ1-1
TGTGCCAGCAGTGACAAGGGGCGAGGTACTGAAGCTTTCTTT
CASSDKGRGTEAFF
>TRBV28|.|TRBD1|TRBJ2-7
TGTGCCAGCCTGGAGGACAGGGCAAACTACGAGCAGTACTTC
CASLEDRANYEQYF
>TRBV19|few|TRBD1|TRBJ1-2
TGTGCCACCCAACGCCCCGGGACAGGGCAAGGCTACACCTTC
CATQRPGTGQGYTF